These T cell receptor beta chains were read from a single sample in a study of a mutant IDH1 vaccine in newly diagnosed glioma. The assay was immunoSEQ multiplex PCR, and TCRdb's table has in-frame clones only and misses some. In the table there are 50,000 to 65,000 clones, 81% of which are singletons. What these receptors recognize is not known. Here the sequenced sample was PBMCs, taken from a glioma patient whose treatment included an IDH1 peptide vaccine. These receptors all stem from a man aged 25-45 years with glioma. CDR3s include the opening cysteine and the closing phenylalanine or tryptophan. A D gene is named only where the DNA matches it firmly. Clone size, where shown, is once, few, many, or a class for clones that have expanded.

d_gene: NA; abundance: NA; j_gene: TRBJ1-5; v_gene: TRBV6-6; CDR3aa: CASGRGSNQPQHF; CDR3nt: TGTGCCAGCGGCCGGGGGAGCAATCAGCCCCAGCATTTT
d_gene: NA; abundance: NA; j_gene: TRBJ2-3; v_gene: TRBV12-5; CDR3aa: CASGLAPTRSGTDTQYF; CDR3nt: TGTGCTAGTGGTTTGGCACCGACTAGATCTGGCACAGATACGCAGTATTTT
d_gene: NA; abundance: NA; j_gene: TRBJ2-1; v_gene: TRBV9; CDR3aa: CASSPGTRRYNEQFF; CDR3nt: TGTGCCAGCAGCCCCGGGACACGGAGATACAATGAGCAGTTCTTC
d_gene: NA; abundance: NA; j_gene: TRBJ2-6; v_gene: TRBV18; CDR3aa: CASSPDSGANVLTF; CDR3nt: TGTGCCAGCTCACCTGACTCTGGGGCCAACGTCCTGACTTTC
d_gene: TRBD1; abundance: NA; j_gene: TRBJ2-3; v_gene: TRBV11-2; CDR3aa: CASSYQDRGTDTQYF; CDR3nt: TGTGCCAGCAGCTACCAGGACAGGGGCACAGATACGCAGTATTTT
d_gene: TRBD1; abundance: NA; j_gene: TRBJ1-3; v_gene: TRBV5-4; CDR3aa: CASSPDRVRNTIYF; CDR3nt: TGTGCCAGCAGCCCGGACAGGGTTAGAAACACCATATATTTT
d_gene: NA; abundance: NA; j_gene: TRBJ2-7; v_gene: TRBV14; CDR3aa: CASSQGYRPLRSSYEQYF; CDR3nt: TGTGCCAGCAGCCAAGGGTACAGACCCCTTAGGAGCTCCTACGAGCAGTACTTC
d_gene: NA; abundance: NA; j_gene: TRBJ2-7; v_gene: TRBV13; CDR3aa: CASSAYRDRGHEQYF; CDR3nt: TGTGCCAGCAGCGCCTACCGGGACCGCGGGCACGAGCAGTACTTC
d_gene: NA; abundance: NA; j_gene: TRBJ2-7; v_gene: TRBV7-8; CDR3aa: CASSLGGGPYEQYF; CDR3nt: TGTGCCAGCAGCTTAGGCGGTGGTCCCTACGAGCAGTACTTC
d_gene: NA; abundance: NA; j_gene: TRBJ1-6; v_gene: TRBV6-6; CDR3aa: CASGQQVDSPLHF; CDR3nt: TGTGCCAGCGGCCAGCAGGTGGATTCACCCCTCCACTTT
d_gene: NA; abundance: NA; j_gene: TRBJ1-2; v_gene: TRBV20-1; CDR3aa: CSAFGVLDYTF; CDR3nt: TGCAGTGCTTTTGGTGTTCTAGACTACACCTTC
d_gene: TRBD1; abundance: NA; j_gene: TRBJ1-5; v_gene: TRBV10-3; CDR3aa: CAISDRDSPNQPQHF; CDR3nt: TGTGCCATCAGCGACCGGGACAGTCCCAATCAGCCCCAGCATTTT
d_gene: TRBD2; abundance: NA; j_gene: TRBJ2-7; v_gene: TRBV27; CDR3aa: CASRKGRDEQYF; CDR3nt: TGTGCCTCTCGCAAGGGGAGGGACGAGCAGTACTTC
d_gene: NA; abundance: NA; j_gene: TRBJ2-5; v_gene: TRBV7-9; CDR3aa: CASSPRQFFSETQYF; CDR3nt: TGTGCCAGCAGCCCACGACAGTTTTTTTCAGAGACCCAGTACTTC
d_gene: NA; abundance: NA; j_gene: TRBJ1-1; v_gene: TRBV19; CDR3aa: CASRFGAEAFF; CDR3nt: TGTGCCAGTAGGTTTGGGGCTGAAGCTTTCTTT
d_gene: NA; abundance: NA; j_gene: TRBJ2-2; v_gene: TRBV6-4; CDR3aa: CASSELANPTGELFF; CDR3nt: TGTGCCAGCAGTGAGTTAGCCAACCCCACCGGGGAGCTGTTTTTT
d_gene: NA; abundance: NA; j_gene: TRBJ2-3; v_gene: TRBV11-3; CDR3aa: CASSLDEGRTDTQYF; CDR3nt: TGTGCCAGCAGCCTAGACGAGGGCCGCACAGATACGCAGTATTTT
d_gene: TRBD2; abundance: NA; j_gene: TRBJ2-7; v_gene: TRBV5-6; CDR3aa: CASSFLSGGVLLGQYF; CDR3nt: TGTGCCAGCAGCTTTCTGAGCGGGGGGGTTCTCCTCGGGCAGTACTTC
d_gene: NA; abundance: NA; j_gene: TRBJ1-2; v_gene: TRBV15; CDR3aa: CATSRVEVISPTGPNYGYTF; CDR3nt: TGTGCCACCAGCAGAGTTGAGGTTATTTCGCCGACAGGCCCTAACTATGGCTACACCTTC
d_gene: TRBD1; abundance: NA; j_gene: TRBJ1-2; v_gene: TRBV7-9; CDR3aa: CASSLDQGAVYGYTF; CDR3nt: TGTGCCAGCAGCTTAGATCAGGGGGCCGTCTATGGCTACACCTTC
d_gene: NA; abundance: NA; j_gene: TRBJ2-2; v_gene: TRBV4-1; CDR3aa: CASSQALSRDTGELFF; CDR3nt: TGCGCCAGCAGCCAAGCCCTCAGCAGGGACACCGGGGAGCTGTTTTTT
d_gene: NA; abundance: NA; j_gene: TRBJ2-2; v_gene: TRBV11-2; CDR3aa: CASSLERPFYGGELFF; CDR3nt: TGTGCCAGCAGCTTAGAGCGACCATTCTACGGCGGGGAGCTGTTTTTT
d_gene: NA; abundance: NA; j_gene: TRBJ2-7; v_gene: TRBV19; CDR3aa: CASSADTNHDEQYF; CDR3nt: TGTGCCAGTAGTGCTGACACAAACCACGACGAGCAGTACTTC
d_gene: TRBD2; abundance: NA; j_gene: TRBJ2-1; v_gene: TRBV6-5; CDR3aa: CASRPSGGAYNEQFF; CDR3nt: TGTGCCAGCAGGCCCAGCGGGGGGGCCTACAATGAGCAGTTCTTC
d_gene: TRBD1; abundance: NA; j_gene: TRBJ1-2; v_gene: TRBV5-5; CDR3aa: CASSLDPGGTGGGYTF; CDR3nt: TGTGCCAGCAGCTTGGATCCGGGAGGGACAGGCGGTGGCTACACCTTC
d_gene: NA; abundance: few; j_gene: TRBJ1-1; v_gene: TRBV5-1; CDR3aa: CASSSKGTANTEAFF; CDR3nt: TGCGCCAGCAGCTCAAAAGGGACTGCGAACACTGAAGCTTTCTTT
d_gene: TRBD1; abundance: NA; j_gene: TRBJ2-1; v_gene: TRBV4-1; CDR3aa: CASSLGQASSYNEQFF; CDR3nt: TGCGCCAGCAGCCTGGGACAGGCGAGCTCCTACAATGAGCAGTTCTTC